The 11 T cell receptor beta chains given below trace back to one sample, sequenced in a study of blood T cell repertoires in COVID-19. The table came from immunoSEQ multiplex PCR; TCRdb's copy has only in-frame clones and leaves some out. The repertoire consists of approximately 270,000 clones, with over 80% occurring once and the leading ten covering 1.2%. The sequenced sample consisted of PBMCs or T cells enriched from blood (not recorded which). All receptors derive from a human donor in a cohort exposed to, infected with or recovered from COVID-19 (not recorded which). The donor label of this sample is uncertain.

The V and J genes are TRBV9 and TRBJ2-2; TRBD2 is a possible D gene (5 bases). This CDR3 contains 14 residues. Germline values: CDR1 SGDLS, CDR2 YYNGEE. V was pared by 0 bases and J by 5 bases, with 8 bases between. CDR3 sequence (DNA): TGTGCCAGCAGCGTAGGGAGCGGAACCGGGGAGCTGTTTTTT. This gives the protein CASSVGSGTGELFF.

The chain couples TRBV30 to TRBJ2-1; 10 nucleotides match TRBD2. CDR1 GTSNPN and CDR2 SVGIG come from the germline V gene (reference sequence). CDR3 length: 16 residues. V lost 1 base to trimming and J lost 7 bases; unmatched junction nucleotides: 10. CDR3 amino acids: CAWSEEAGGFWNEQFF. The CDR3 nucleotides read TGTGCCTGGAGTGAAGAAGCGGGGGGGTTTTGGAATGAGCAGTTCTTC.

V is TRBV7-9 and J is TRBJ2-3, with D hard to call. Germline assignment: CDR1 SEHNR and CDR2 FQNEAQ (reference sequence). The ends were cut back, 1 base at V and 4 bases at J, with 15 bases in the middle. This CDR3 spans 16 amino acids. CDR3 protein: CASSLVDGSLADTQYF. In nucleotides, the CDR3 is TGTGCCAGCAGCTTAGTCGACGGTAGCCTAGCAGATACGCAGTATTTT.

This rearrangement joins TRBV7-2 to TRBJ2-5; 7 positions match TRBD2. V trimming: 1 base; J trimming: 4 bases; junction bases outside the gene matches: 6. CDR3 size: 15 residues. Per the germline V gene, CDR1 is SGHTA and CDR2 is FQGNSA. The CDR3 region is CASSLDVAGVETQYF. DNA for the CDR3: TGTGCCAGCAGCTTAGACGTGGCGGGGGTAGAGACCCAGTACTTC.

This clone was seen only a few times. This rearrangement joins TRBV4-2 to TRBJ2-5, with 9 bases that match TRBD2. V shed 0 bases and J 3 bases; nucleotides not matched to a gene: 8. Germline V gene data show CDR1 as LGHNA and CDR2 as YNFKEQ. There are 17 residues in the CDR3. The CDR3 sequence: CASSQEGNLAGKETQYF. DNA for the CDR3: TGTGCCAGCAGCCAAGAAGGGAACCTAGCGGGAAAAGAGACCCAGTACTTC.

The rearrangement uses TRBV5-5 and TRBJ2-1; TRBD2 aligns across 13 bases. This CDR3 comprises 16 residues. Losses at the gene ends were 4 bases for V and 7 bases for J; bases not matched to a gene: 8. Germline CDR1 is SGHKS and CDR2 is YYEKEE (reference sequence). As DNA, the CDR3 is TGTGCCAGCAGCACCCACACTAGCGGGGGGGCGAATGAGCAGTTCTTC. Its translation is CASSTHTSGGANEQFF.

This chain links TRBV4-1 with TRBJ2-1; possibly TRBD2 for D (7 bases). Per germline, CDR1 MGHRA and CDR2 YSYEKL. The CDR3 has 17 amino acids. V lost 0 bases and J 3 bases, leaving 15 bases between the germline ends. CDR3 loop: CASSQDEGGSNYNEQFF. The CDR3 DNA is TGCGCCAGCAGCCAAGATGAGGGGGGGTCTAACTACAATGAGCAGTTCTTC.

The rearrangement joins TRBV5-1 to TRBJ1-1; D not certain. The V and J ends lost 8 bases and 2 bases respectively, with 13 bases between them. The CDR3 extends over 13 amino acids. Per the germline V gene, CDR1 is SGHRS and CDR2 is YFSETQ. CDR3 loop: CARRGAGNTEAFF. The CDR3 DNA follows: TGCGCCAGGCGGGGTGCGGGCAACACTGAAGCTTTCTTT. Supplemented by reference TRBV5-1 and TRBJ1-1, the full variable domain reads KAGVTQTPRYLIKTRGQQVTLSCSPISGHRSVSWYQQTPGQGLQFLFEYFSETQRNKGNFPGRFSGRQFSNSRSEMNVSTLELGDSALYLCARRGAGNTEAFFGQGTRLTVV.

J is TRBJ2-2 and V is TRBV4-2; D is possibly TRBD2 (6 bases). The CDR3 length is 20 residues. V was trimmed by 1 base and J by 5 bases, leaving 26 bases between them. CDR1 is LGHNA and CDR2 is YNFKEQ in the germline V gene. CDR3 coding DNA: TGTGCCAGCAGCCAAGGACCCACTTCGGCCTACGGGGGACCGACCGGGGAGCTGTTTTTT. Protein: CASSQGPTSAYGGPTGELFF.

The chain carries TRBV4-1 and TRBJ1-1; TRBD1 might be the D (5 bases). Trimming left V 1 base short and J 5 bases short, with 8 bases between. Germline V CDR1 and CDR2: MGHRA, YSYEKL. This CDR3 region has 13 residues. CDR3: CASSQARVTEAFF. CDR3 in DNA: TGCGCCAGCAGCCAAGCCAGGGTGACTGAAGCTTTCTTT.

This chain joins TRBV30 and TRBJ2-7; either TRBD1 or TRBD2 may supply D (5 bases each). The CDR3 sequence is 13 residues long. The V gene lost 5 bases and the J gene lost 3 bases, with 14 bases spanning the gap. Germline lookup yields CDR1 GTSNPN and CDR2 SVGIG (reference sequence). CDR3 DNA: TGTGCCTGGGGGGACGGGAACGGCTACGAGCAGTACTTC. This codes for CAWGDGNGYEQYF.